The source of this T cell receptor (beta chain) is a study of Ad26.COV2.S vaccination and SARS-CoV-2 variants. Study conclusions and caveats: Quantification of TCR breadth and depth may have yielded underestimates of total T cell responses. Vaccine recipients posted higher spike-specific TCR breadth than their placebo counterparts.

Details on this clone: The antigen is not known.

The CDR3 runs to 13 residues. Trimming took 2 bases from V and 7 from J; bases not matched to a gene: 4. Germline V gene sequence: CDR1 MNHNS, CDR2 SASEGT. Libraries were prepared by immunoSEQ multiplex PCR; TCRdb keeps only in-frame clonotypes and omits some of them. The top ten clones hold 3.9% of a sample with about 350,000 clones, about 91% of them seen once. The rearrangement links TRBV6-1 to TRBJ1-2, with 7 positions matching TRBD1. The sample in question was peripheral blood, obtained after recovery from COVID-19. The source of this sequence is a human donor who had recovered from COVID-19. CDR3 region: CASSERDSGGYTF. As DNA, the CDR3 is TGTGCCAGCAGTGAACGGGACAGTGGTGGCTACACCTTC.